This paragraph reports one TCR beta chain. The specificity of this receptor is unknown. No base-level quality is on record; no much larger clone is a single base apart. The data originate from a study of siplizumab effects on memory and regulatory T cells (dated by TCRdb to between 2018 and 2021). About the full investigation: The study examined how the anti-CD2 antibody siplizumab affects alloreactive T-cell subsets in allogeneic mixed lymphocyte reactions built from human PBMCs.

Library method: the immunoSEQ multiplex PCR assay. Each sample had 90,000 to 100,000 TCR templates assayed by the deep sequencing platform. Genomic DNA extracted from sorted T cells was used for TCRbeta CDR3 sequencing. Under the source paper's analysis protocol: Clonal analysis of TCRbeta CDR3 data was done in the R programming language. Unstimulated samples were compared with post-reaction CFSE-low samples to define alloreactive CD4+ and CD8+ clones. Alloreactive CD4+ clones were assigned to regulatory or non-regulatory origin by matching sequences to sorted unstimulated Treg and non-Treg repertoires. The immuneACCESS repertoire file appears here via TCRdb, limited to in-frame rearrangements. These files lack a portion of the clones; in checked studies, under half of the deficit traces to unresolved V genes, and the cause of the others is not known. V, J and clone size are taken as reported in that table, and D and trimming were inferred from the DNA itself. This sample is represented by fewer than 120,000 clones; around nine tenths of them were singletons. Approximately 1.2% of the sample belongs to the ten largest clones.

Study-wide findings and limitations: Because sequences at frequencies below about 10^-5 were poorly captured, only a minor fraction of alloreactive clones could be mapped back to unstimulated subsets. A naive or memory phenotype could not be assigned to roughly 75-97% of proliferating CD4+ or CD8+ clones. Greater diversity appeared to be present in unstimulated naive T cells than in memory T cells, and a substantial contribution to the alloresponse seemed to be made by naive cells. In reactions with siplizumab, an average of roughly 69% of mappable alloreactive CD4+ clones were Treg-derived, compared with around 28% in control reactions. The suppressive function of proliferating Tregs from siplizumab cultures was not functionally confirmed. The cumulative frequency of alloreactive sequences traceable to unstimulated CD4+ memory T cells was significantly reduced by siplizumab.

Sorted unstimulated T cells, along with proliferating T cells recovered from mixed lymphocyte reactions, underwent TCRbeta CDR3 sequencing. Fresh whole blood from approximately ten HLA-typed healthy donors was used to isolate PBMCs. The CDR3 runs 14 residues from the cysteine to the phenylalanine. Solely the CDR3 DNA is kept, with 42 bases framed from the first base. Deletion took 3 bases off V and 0 bases off J, with a span of 10 bases between the germline ends. The germline V gene encodes CDR1 SGHRS and CDR2 YFSETQ. The chain is made from TRBV5-1 and TRBJ2-7; TRBD1 is perhaps the D gene, given 6 matching bases. Input material: CD4+ T cells sorted from blood. This TCR was sampled from a human donor in good health. The DNA is as follows: TGCGCCAGCAGCTCAGGACAGAACTCCTACGAGCAGTACTTC. Translation gives CASSSGQNSYEQYF. With the portions outside the CDR3 filled from the reference TRBV5-1 and TRBJ2-7 genes, the complete variable region becomes KAGVTQTPRYLIKTRGQQVTLSCSPISGHRSVSWYQQTPGQGLQFLFEYFSETQRNKGNFPGRFSGRQFSNSRSEMNVSTLELGDSALYLCASSSGQNSYEQYFGPGTRLTVT.